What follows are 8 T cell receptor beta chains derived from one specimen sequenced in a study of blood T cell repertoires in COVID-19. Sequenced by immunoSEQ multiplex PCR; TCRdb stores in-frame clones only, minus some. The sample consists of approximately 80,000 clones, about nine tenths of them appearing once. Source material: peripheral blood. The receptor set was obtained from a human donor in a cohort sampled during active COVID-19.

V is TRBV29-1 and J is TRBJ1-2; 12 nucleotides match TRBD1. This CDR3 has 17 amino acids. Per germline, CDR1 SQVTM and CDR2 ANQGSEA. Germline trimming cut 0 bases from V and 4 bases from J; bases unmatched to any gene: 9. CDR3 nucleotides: TGCAGCGTTGAAGATCGGGGGACAGGGGGCTTTCGCTATGGCTACACCTTC. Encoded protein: CSVEDRGTGGFRYGYTF.

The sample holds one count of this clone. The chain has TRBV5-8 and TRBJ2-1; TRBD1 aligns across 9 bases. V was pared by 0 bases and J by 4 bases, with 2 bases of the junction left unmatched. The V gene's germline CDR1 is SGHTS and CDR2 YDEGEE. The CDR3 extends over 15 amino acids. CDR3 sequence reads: CASSLGQGVYNEQFF. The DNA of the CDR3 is TGTGCCAGCAGCTTGGGACAGGGGGTTTACAATGAGCAGTTCTTC.

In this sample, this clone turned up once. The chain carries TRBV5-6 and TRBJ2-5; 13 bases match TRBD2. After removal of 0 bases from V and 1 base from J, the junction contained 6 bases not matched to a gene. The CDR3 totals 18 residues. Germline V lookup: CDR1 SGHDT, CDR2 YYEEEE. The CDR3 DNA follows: TGTGCCAGCAGCTTGGCCGGAGGGACTAGCGGGGCCCAAGAGACCCAGTACTTC. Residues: CASSLAGGTSGAQETQYF. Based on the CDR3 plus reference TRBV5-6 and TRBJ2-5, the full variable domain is DAGVTQSPTHLIKTRGQQVTLRCSPKSGHDTVSWYQQALGQGPQFIFQYYEEEERQRGNFPDRFSGHQFPNYSSELNVNALLLGDSALYLCASSLAGGTSGAQETQYFGPGTRLLVL.

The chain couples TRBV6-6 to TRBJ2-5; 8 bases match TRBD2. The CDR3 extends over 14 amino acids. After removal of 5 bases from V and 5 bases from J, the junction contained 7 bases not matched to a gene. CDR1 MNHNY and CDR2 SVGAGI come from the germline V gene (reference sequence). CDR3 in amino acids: CASSPPGGSETQYF. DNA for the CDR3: TGTGCCAGCAGTCCTCCGGGGGGGTCGGAGACCCAGTACTTC.

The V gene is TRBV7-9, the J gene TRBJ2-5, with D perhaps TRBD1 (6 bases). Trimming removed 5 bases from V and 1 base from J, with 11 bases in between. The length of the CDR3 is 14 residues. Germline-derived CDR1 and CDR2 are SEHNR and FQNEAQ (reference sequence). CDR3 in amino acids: CASSTGQSQETQYF. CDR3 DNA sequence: TGTGCCAGCAGCACCGGACAGAGCCAAGAGACCCAGTACTTC.

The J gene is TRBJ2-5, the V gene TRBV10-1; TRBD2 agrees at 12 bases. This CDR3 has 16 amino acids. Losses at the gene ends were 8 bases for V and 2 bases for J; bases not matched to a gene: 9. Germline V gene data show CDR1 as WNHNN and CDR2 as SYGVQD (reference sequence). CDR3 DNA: TGCGCCAGCCTCCGGACTAGCGGGAAAACTCAAGAGACCCAGTACTTC. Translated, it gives CASLRTSGKTQETQYF.

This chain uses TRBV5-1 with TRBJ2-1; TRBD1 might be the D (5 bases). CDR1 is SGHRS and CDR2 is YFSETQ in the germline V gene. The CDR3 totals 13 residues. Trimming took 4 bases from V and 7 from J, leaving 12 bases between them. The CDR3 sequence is CASSGPSGNEQFF. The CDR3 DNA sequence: TGCGCCAGCAGCGGACCATCAGGGAATGAGCAGTTCTTC.

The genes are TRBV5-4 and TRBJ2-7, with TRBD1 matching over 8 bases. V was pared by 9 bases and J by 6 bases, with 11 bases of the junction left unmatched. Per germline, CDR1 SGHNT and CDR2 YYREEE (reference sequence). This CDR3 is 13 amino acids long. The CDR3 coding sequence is TGTGCCACGATCGGGACAGGCCAGGGCGAGCAGTACTTC. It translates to CATIGTGQGEQYF.